This entry features one T cell receptor beta chain sequence. Its antigen is as yet unknown. The germline V and J ends were trimmed by 4 bases and 0 bases, with 17 bases remaining between them. CDR3 length: 18 residues. CDR1 is SGHNT, CDR2 YYREEE, per germline (reference sequence). The data were taken from a study of T cells in tuberculosis. Looking at the study overall: Samples predate treatment or fall within its first 7 days. Notes on the study in general: The TCR-beta difference was not significant; alpha differences partly reflected length. Active tuberculosis alpha repertoires lay closer to GMM-specific TCRs than controls'. Cases with active tuberculosis were adults, while controls were adolescents.

Profiling relied on immunoSEQ multiplex PCR, and the TCRdb table lists in-frame clones only, not all of them. The sample has 40,000 or so clones, approximately 94% seen once. Time point noted: new active TB diagnosis, blood taken before or within 7 days of starting treatment. The sample was PBMCs, taken at tuberculosis diagnosis. This rearrangement joins TRBV5-4 to TRBJ1-6, with unresolved D. The receptor was derived from an adult with tuberculosis. DNA for the CDR3: TGTGCCAGCAGCGCCAGCCAGAAGAGGAGCTCCTATAATTCACCCCTCCACTTT. It specifies CASSASQKRSSYNSPLHF.